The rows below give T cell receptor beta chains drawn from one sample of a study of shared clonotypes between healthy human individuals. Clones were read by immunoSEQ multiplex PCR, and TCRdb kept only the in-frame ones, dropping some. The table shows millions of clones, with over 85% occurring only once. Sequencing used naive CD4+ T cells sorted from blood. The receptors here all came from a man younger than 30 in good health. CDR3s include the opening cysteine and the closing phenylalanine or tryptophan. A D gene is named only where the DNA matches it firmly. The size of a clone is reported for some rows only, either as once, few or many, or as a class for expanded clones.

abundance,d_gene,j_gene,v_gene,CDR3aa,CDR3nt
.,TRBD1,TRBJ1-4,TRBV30,CAWRTGGGEKLFF,TGTGCCTGGAGGACAGGGGGGGGTGAAAAACTGTTTTTT
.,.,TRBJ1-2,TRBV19,CASSSTGRGYTF,TGTGCCAGTAGTTCAACAGGGCGTGGCTACACCTTC
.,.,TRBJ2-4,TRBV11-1,CASSFGGWDIQYF,TGTGCCAGCAGCTTCGGGGGCTGGGACATTCAGTACTTC
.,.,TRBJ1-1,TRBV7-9,CASSREGATEAFF,TGTGCCAGCAGCCGTGAAGGGGCAACTGAAGCTTTCTTT
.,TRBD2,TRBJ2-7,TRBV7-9,CASTPPTGTKTYEQYF,TGTGCCAGCACCCCACCTACCGGGACTAAGACCTACGAGCAGTACTTC
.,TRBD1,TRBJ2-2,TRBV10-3,CAISKTGGTNTGELFF,TGTGCCATCAGTAAAACAGGGGGCACGAACACCGGGGAGCTGTTTTTT
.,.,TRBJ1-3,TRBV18,CASSPQGLSGNTIYF,TGTGCCAGCTCACCCCAGGGTCTCTCTGGAAACACCATATATTTT
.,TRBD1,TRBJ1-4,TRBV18,CASSMRATGEFVEKLFF,TGTGCCAGCTCAATGCGAGCGACAGGGGAATTTGTTGAAAAACTGTTTTTT
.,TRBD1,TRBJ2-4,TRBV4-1,CASRPTGGHPHQYF,TGCGCCAGCAGGCCGACAGGGGGCCACCCCCATCAGTACTTC
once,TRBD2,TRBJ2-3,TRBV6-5,CASSYDIAGGTQYF,TGTGCCAGCAGTTACGATATAGCGGGGGGCACGCAGTATTTT
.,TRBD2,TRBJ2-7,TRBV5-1,CASSLGATSGGYEQYF,TGCGCCAGCAGCTTGGGGGCTACTAGCGGGGGATACGAGCAGTACTTC
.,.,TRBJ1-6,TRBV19,CASSRAPKGGSSPLHF,TGTGCCAGTAGTAGAGCCCCTAAGGGGGGGAGTTCACCCCTCCACTTT
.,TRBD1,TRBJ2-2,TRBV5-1,CASSSGQGAGTGELFF,TGCGCCAGCAGCTCAGGACAGGGGGCAGGCACCGGGGAGCTGTTTTTT
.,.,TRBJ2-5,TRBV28,CASSLLPSTAETQYF,TGTGCCAGCAGTTTACTGCCTAGCACAGCGGAGACCCAGTACTTC
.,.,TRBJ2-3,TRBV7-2,CASSFKLNVGTDTQYF,TGTGCCAGCAGCTTTAAGCTGAATGTGGGGACAGATACGCAGTATTTT
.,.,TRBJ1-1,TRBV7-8,CASSLVQGSAEAFF,TGTGCCAGCAGCTTAGTTCAGGGTTCGGCTGAAGCTTTCTTT
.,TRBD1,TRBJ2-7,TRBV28,CASSSPGTGHSYEQYF,TGTGCCAGCAGTTCTCCCGGGACAGGGCACTCCTACGAGCAGTACTTC
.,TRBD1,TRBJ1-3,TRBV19,CASSILSTGTGNTIYF,TGTGCCAGTAGTATCCTTTCGACAGGGACTGGAAACACCATATATTTT
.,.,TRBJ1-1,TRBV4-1,CASSRSQNTEAFF,TGCGCCAGCAGCCGCTCCCAGAACACTGAAGCTTTCTTT
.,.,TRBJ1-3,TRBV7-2,CASSLGQGLSGNTIYF,TGTGCCAGCAGCTTGGGGCAGGGGCTGTCTGGAAACACCATATATTTT
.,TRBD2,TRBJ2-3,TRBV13,CASSLGGLRGSTDTQYF,TGTGCCAGCAGCTTAGGGGGACTACGGGGAAGCACAGATACGCAGTATTTT
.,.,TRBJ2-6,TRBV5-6,CASSLVYGTGANVLTF,TGTGCCAGCAGCTTGGTGTACGGGACTGGGGCCAACGTCCTGACTTTC
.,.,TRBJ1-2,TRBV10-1,CASSHLYGYTF,TGCGCCAGCAGTCATCTCTATGGCTACACCTTC
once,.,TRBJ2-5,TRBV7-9,CASSLDVQETQYF,TGTGCCAGCAGCTTAGACGTTCAAGAGACCCAGTACTTC
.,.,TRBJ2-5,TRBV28,CASSLREETQYF,TGTGCCAGCAGCCTCAGGGAAGAGACCCAGTACTTC
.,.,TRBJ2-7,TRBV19,CASSPSDRALYEQYF,TGTGCCAGTAGTCCCTCGGACAGAGCCTTATACGAGCAGTACTTC
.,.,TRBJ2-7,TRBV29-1,CSVANGGREQYF,TGCAGCGTTGCCAACGGGGGCCGTGAGCAGTACTTC
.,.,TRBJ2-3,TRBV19,CASSIGDRPRDTQYF,TGTGCCAGTAGTATCGGCGACAGGCCCAGAGATACGCAGTATTTT
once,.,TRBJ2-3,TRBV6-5,CASRTTGTDTQYF,TGTGCCAGCAGAACGACAGGCACAGATACGCAGTATTTT
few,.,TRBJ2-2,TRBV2,CASSKNSNTGELFF,TGTGCCAGCAGTAAGAATTCGAACACCGGGGAGCTGTTTTTT
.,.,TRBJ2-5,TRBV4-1,CASSQTARETQYF,TGCGCCAGCAGCCAAACCGCTAGGGAGACCCAGTACTTC
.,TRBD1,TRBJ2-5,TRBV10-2,CASSPGQPWEYF,TGCGCCAGCAGTCCGGGACAGCCTTGGGAGTACTTC
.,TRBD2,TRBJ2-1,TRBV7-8,CASSLVRGATYNEQFF,TGTGCCAGCAGCTTGGTGCGGGGGGCAACCTACAATGAGCAGTTCTTC
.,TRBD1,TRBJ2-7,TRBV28,CASSFGDRVYEQYF,TGTGCCAGCAGTTTCGGGGACAGGGTCTACGAGCAGTACTTC
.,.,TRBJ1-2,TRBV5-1,CASSLDGVLNYGYTF,TGCGCCAGCAGCTTGGACGGGGTTCTTAACTATGGCTACACCTTC
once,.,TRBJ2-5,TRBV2,CASSRWETQYF,TGTGCCAGCAGCCGTTGGGAGACCCAGTACTTC
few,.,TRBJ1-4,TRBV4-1,CASSQGRKLFF,TGCGCCAGCAGCCAAGGGAGGAAACTGTTTTTT
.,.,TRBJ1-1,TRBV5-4,CASSLEGRVNTEAFF,TGTGCCAGCAGCTTGGAGGGGCGGGTGAACACTGAAGCTTTCTTT
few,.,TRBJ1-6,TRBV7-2,CASSITWGLGSPLHF,TGTGCCAGCAGCATTACCTGGGGCTTAGGCTCACCCCTCCACTTT
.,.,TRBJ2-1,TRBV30,CAWTEGQNNEQFF,TGTGCCTGGACCGAAGGACAGAACAATGAGCAGTTCTTC
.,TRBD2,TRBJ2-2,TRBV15,CATSREPTWREGVTGELFF,TGTGCCACCAGCAGAGAACCGACTTGGCGGGAGGGGGTCACCGGGGAGCTGTTTTTT
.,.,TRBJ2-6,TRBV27,CASSQLSGANVLTF,TGTGCCAGCAGCCAGCTGTCTGGGGCCAACGTCCTGACTTTC
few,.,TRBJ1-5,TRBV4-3,CASSQDRQVGQPQHF,TGCGCCAGCAGCCAAGATAGACAGGTTGGACAGCCCCAGCATTTT
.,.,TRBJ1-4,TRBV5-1,CASSLEGRAEEKLFF,TGCGCCAGCAGCTTGGAGGGGAGGGCGGAGGAAAAACTGTTTTTT
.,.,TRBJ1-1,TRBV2,CASSEETNTEAFF,TGTGCCAGCAGTGAAGAAACGAACACTGAAGCTTTCTTT
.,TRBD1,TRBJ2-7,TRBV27,CASSFGQGGYYEQYF,TGTGCCAGCAGTTTTGGACAGGGAGGATACTACGAGCAGTACTTC
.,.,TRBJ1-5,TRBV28,CASSFFSVNQPQHF,TGTGCCAGCAGTTTTTTCAGCGTCAATCAGCCCCAGCATTTT
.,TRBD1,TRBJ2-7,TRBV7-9,CASSLGQGAEQYF,TGTGCCAGCAGCTTAGGGCAGGGGGCCGAGCAGTACTTC
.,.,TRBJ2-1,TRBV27,CASSRGTGIYNEQFF,TGTGCCAGCAGTAGGGGGACTGGAATCTACAATGAGCAGTTCTTC
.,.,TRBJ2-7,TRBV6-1,CASSDTGKYEQYF,TGTGCCAGCAGTGATACAGGGAAGTACGAGCAGTACTTC
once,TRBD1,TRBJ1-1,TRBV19,CASSPLSRTGGANTEAFF,TGTGCCAGTAGCCCTCTATCAAGGACAGGGGGCGCGAACACTGAAGCTTTCTTT
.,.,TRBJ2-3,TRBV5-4,CASSLARTLGSPTDTQYF,TGTGCCAGCAGCTTGGCTAGGACCTTGGGCTCCCCCACAGATACGCAGTATTTT
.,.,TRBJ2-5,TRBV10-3,CAISVGETQYF,TGTGCCATCAGTGTCGGAGAGACCCAGTACTTC
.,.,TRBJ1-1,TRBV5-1,CASSDTDNEAFF,TGCGCCAGCAGCGATACAGATAATGAAGCTTTCTTT
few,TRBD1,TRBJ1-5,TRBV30,CAWDREGQPQHF,TGTGCCTGGGACAGGGAAGGGCAGCCCCAGCATTTT